This entry lists 4 T cell receptor beta chains sequenced from one sample in a study of early T cells in non-severe SARS-CoV-2 infection. TCRdb passed the 5' RACE reads through MiXCR, listing each CDR3 protein once. This repertoire shows about 25,000 distinct CDR3 sequences, 4.5% to 5.5% found once; its top ten account for about a tenth. Sequencing input: whole blood. These receptor sequences come from an adult who was a healthcare worker with PCR-confirmed SARS-CoV-2 infection or an uninfected control (not recorded which).

By its share, this clonotype is medium-sized. This rearrangement joins TRBV6-4 to TRBJ2-3; 10 positions match TRBD2. V was clipped by 2 bases and J by 4 bases; unmatched bases: 6. The CDR3 extends over 16 amino acids. The V gene's germline CDR1 is MRHNA and CDR2 SNTAGT. The CDR3 DNA reads TGTGCCAGCAGTGACGGGGTAGCGGGAGGCCCAGATACGCAGTATTTT. Translating gives CASSDGVAGGPDTQYF.

This clonotype was detected only a few times. The chain combines TRBV5-4 with TRBJ1-2; tentative D call: TRBD1 (6 bases). Germline V gives CDR1 SGHNT, CDR2 YYREEE (reference sequence). CDR3 size: 16 residues. V dropped 3 bases and J dropped 7 bases, with 22 bases sitting between them. As DNA, the CDR3 is TGTGCCAGCAGCTCAAGCTTCAGGGGAACCCTGAGTGGCTACACCTTC. Its translation: CASSSSFRGTLSGYTF.

This clonotype was seen at least ten times. The chain recombines TRBV25-1 with TRBJ2-7, with D tentatively TRBD1 (5 bases). Trimming shortened V by 4 bases and J by 2 bases, and 12 bases separated the two germline ends. Germline assignment: CDR1 MGHDK and CDR2 SYGVNS. The CDR3 contains 14 residues. DNA for the CDR3: TGTGCCAGCAGTGGCAGGGCTCCTCCCTACGAGCAGTACTTC. It yields the protein CASSGRAPPYEQYF.

By share, this clonotype ranks as medium-sized (0.01 to 0.1%). The rearrangement joins TRBV4-3 to TRBJ2-3, with 12 bases fitting TRBD2. Germline V gene data show CDR1 as LGHNA and CDR2 as YSLEER. The CDR3 covers 18 residues. J was trimmed by 4 bases and V by 0 bases; bases with no gene match: 8. Here the CDR3 reads CASSQDLAGGLLADTQYF. CDR3 DNA: TGCGCCAGCAGCCAAGACCTAGCGGGAGGGTTACTGGCAGATACGCAGTATTTT.